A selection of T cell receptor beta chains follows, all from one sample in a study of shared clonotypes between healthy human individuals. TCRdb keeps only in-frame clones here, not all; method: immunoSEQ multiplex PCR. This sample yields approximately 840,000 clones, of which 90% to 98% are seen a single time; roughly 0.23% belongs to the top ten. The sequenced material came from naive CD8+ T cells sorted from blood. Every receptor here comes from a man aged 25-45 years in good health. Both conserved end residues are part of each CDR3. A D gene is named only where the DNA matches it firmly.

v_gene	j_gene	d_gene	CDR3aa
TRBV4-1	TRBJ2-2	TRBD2	CASSLGLAHTGELFF
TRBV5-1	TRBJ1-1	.	CASSLAGTIMNTEAFF
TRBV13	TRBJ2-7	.	CASSLLLGGPEQYF
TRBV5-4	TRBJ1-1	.	CASSLAAGGLITEAFF
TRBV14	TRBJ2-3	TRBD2	CASSLTAGALSF
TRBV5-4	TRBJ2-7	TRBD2	CASSLIREGHREQYF
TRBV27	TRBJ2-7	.	CASSYGGDSSYEQYF
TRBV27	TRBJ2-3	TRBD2	CASRGAGATDTQYF
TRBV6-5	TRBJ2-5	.	CASSHGSQETQYF
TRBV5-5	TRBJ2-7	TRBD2	CASSLAWPSGSGEQYF
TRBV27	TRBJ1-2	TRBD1	CASSFTTGGGNYGYTF
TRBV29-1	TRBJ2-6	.	CSVVQIDSGANVLTF
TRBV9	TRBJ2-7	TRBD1	CASSGGDRVYEQYF
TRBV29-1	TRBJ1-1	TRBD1	CSVEALGTGLYEAFF
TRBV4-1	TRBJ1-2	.	CASSPFSSYGYTF
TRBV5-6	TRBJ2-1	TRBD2	CASSLTSAAYNEQFF
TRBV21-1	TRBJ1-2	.	CASSKSEGADYGYTF
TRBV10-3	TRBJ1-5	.	CAISESGVGQPQHF
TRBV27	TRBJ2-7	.	CASSLSFGEGVYEQYF